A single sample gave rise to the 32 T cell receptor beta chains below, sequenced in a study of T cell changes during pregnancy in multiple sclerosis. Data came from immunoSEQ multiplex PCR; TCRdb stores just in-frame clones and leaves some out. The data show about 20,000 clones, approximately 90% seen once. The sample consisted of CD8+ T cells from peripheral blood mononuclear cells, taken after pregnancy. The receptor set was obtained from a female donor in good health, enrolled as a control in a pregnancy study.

CDR3 loop: CASSLQGTWETQYF. CDR3 DNA: TGTGCCAGCAGCTTACAGGGGACCTGGGAGACCCAGTACTTC. This rearrangement joins TRBV13 to TRBJ2-5; the D gene is possibly TRBD1 (6 bases). With 2 bases removed from V and 5 bases from J, the gap between germline ends came to 12 bases. CDR3 size: 14 residues. The germline V gene encodes CDR1 PRHDT and CDR2 FYEKMQ (reference sequence).

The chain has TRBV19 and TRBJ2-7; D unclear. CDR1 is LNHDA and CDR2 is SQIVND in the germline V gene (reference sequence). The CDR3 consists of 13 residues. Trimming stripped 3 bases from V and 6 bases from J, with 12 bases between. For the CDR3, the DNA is TGTGCCAGTAGTATTGTAGTGAACGGCGAGCAGTACTTC. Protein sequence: CASSIVVNGEQYF.

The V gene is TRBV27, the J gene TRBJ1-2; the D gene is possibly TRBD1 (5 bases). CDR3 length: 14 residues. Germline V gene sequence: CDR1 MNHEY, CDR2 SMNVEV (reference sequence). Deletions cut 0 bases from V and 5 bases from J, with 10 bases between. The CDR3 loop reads CASSLSPQGYGYTF. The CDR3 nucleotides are TGTGCCAGCAGTTTATCACCCCAGGGTTATGGCTACACCTTC.

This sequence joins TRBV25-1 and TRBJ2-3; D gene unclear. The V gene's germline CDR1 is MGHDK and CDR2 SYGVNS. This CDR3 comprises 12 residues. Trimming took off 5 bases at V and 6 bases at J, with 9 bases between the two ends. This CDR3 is CASSRLTDTQYF. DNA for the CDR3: TGTGCCAGCAGTCGCTTGACTGATACGCAGTATTTT.

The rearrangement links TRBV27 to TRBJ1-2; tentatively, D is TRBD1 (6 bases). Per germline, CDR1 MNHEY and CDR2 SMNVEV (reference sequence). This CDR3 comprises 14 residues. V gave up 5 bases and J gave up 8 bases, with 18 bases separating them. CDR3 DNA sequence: TGTGCCAGCAGTCCGGGGACATCCTCTCGAGGCTACACCTTC. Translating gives CASSPGTSSRGYTF.

The CDR3: CGGRDRFNGELFF. As DNA, the CDR3 is TGTGGCGGCCGGGACAGATTCAACGGGGAGCTGTTTTTT. This rearrangement joins TRBV10-3 to TRBJ2-2, with 7 bases matching TRBD1. In germline, CDR1 is ENHRY, CDR2 SYGVKD. CDR3 length equals 13 residues.

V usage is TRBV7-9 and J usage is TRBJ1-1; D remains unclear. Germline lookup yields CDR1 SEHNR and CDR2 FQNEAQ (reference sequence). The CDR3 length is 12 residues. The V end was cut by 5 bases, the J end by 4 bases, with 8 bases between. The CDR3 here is CASSTDTTEAFF. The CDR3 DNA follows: TGTGCCAGCAGCACCGACACCACTGAAGCTTTCTTT.

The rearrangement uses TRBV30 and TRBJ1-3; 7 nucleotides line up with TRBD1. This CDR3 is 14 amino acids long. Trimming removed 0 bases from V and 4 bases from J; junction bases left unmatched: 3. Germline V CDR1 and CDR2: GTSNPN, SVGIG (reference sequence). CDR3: CAWSVIQGGNTIYF. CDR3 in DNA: TGTGCCTGGAGTGTAATACAGGGGGGAAACACCATATATTTT.

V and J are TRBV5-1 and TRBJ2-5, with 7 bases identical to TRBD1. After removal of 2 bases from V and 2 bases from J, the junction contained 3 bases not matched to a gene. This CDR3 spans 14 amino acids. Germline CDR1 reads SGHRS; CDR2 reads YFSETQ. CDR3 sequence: CASSLTTGQETQYF. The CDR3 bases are TGCGCCAGCAGCTTAACGACAGGGCAAGAGACCCAGTACTTC.

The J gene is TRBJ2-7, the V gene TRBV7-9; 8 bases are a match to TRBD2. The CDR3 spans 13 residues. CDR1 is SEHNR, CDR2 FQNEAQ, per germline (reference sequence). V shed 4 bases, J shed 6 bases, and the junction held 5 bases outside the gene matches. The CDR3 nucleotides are TGTGCCAGCAGCTCCGGGACTAGTATCGAGCAGTACTTC. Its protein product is CASSSGTSIEQYF.

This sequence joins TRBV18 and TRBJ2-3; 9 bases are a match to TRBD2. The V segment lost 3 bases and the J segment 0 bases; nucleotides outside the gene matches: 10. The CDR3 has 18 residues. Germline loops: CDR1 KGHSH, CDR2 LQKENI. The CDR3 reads CASSPPLAGTTSTDTQYF. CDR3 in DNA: TGTGCCAGCTCACCTCCCCTAGCGGGGACGACTAGCACAGATACGCAGTATTTT.

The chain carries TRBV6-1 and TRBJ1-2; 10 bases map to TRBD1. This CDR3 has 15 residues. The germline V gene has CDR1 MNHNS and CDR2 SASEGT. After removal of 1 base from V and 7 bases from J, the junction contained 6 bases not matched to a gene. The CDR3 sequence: CASSEGGQGWAGYTF. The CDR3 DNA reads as TGTGCCAGCAGTGAAGGGGGACAGGGGTGGGCTGGCTACACCTTC.

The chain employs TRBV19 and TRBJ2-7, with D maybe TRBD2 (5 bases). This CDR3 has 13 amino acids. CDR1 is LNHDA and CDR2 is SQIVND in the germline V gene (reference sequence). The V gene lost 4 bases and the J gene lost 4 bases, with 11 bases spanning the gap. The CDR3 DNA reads TGTGCCAGTAGTACCACCCGACTATACGAGCAGTACTTC. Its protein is CASSTTRLYEQYF.

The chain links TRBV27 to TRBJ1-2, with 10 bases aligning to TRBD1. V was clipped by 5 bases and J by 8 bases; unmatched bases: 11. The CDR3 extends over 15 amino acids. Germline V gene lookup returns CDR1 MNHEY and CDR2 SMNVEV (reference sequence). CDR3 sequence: CASSASGTGANGYTF. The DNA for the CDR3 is TGTGCCAGCAGTGCGTCCGGGACAGGGGCAAACGGCTACACCTTC.

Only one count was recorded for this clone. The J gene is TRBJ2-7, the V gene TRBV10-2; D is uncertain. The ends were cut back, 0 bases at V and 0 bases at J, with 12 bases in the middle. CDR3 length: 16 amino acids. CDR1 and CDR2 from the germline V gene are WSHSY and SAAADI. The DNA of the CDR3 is TGCGCCAGCAGTGAGTCGACTGGCGGCGTCTCCTACGAGCAGTACTTC. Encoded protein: CASSESTGGVSYEQYF.

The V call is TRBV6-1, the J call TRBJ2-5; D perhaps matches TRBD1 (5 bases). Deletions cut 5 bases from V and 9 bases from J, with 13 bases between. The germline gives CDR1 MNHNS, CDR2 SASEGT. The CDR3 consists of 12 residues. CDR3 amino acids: CASSSLKGPQYF. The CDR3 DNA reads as TGTGCCAGCAGTTCCTTGAAGGGGCCCCAGTACTTC.

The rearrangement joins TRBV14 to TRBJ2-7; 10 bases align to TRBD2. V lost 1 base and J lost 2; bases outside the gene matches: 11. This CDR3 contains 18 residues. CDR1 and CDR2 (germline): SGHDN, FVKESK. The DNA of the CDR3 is TGTGCCAGCAGCCAAGGGTGGGCTAGCGGGAGTATCACCTACGAGCAGTACTTC. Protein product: CASSQGWASGSITYEQYF.

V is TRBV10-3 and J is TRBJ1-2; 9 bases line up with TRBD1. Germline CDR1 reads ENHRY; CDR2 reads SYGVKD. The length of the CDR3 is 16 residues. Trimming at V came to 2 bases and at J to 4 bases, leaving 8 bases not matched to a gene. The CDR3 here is CAISEGGTGIIYGYTF. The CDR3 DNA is TGTGCCATCAGTGAGGGAGGGACAGGGATAATCTATGGCTACACCTTC.

In DNA, the CDR3 is TGTGCCAGCAGCTTAAGGGGCGCGGATCAGCCCCAGCATTTT. This codes for CASSLRGADQPQHF. The rearrangement joins TRBV7-6 to TRBJ1-5, with a tentative D call TRBD1 (5 bases). The CDR3 runs to 14 residues. CDR1 and CDR2 (germline): SGHVS, FNYEAQ. Trimming removed 2 bases at V and 5 bases at J, with 10 bases between.

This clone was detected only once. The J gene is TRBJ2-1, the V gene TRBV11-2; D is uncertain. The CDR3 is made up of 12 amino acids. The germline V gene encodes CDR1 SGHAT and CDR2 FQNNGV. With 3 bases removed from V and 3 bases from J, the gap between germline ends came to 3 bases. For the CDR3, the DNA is TGTGCCAGCAGCTTCGTCTACAATGAGCAGTTCTTC. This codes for CASSFVYNEQFF.

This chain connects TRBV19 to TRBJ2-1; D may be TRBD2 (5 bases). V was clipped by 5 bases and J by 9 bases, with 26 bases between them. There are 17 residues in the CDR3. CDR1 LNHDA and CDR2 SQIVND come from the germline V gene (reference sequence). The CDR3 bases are TGTGCCAGTAGTCTACGGGATAGTGTTATCATGGGTAGTGAGCAGTTCTTC. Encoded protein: CASSLRDSVIMGSEQFF.

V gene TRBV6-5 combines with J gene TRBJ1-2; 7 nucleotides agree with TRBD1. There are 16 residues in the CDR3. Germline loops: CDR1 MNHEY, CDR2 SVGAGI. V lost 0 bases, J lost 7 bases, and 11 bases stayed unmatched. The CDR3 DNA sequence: TGTGCCAGCAGTTACTCCCCCCCATCGACAGGGATTGGCTACACCTTC. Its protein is CASSYSPPSTGIGYTF.

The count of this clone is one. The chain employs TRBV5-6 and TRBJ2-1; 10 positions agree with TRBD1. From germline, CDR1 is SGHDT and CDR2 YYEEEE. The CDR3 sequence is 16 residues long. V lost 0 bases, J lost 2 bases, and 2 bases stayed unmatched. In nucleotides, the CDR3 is TGTGCCAGCAGCTTGGTGGGGACAGGGGCCTACAATGAGCAGTTCTTC. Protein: CASSLVGTGAYNEQFF.

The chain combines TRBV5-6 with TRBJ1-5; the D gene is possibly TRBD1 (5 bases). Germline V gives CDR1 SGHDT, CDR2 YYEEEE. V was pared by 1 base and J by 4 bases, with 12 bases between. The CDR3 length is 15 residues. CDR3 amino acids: CASSLSQGLNQPQHF. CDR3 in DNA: TGTGCCAGCAGCTTGAGTCAGGGCCTGAATCAGCCCCAGCATTTT.

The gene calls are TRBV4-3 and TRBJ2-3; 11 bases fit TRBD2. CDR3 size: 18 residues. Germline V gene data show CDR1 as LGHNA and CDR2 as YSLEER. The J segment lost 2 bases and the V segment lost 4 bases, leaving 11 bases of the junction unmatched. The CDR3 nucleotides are TGCGCCAGCAGCCCAATAGCGGGGGGGCCCATATCCACAGATACGCAGTATTTT. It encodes CASSPIAGGPISTDTQYF.

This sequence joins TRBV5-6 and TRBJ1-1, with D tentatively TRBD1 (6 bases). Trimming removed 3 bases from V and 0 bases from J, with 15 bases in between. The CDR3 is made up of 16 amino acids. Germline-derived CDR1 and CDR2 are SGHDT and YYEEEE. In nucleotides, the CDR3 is TGTGCCAGCAGCTCACTGACAGAGGGGGTGAACACTGAAGCTTTCTTT. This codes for CASSSLTEGVNTEAFF.

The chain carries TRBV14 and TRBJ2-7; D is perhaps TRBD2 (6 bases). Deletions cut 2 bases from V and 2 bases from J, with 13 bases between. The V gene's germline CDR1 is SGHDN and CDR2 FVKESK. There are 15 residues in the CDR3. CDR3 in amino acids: CASSQSSSETYEQYF. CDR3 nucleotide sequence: TGTGCCAGCAGCCAATCATCTAGCGAAACCTACGAGCAGTACTTC.

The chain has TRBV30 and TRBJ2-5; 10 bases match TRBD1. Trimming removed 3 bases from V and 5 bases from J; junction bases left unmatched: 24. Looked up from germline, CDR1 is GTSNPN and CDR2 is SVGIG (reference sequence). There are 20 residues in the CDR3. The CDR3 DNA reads TGTGCCTGGAGGCCGCCCCGTTCCCGCTCCGGGACAGGGGAGAAGGAGACCCAGTACTTC. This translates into CAWRPPRSRSGTGEKETQYF. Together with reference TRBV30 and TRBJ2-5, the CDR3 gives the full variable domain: SQTIHQWPATLVQPVGSPLSLECTVEGTSNPNLYWYRQAAGRGLQLLFYSVGIGQISSEVPQNLSASRPQDRQFILSSKKLLLSDSGFYLCAWRPPRSRSGTGEKETQYFGPGTRLLVL.

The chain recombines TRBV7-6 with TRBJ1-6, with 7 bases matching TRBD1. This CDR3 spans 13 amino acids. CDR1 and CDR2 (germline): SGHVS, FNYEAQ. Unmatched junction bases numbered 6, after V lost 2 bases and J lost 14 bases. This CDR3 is CASSLRTGESLHF. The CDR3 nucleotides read TGTGCCAGCAGCTTAAGAACAGGGGAGTCCCTCCACTTT.

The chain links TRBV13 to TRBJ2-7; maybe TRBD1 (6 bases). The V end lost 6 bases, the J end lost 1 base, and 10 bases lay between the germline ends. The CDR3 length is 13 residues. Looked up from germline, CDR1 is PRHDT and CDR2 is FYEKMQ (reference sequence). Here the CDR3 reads CASSSDSSYEQYF. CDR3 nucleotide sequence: TGTGCCAGCAGTTCGGACAGTTCCTACGAGCAGTACTTC. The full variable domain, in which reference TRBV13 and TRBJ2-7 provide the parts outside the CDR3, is AAGVIQSPRHLIKEKRETATLKCYPIPRHDTVYWYQQGPGQDPQFLISFYEKMQSDKGSIPDRFSAQQFSDYHSELNMSSLELGDSALYFCASSSDSSYEQYFGPGTRLTVT.

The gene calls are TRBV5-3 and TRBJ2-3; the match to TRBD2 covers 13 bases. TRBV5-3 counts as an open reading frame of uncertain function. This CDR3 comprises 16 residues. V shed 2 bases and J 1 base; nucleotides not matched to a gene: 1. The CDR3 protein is CARSFGTSGGTDTQYF. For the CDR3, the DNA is TGTGCCAGAAGCTTTGGGACTAGCGGGGGCACAGATACGCAGTATTTT.

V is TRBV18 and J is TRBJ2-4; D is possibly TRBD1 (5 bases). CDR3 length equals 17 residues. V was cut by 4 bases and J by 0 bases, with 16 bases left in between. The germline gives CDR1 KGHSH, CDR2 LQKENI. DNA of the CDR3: TGTGCCAGCTCACGTGCGCGCAGGGTAGGAGCCAAAAACATTCAGTACTTC. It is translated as CASSRARRVGAKNIQYF.